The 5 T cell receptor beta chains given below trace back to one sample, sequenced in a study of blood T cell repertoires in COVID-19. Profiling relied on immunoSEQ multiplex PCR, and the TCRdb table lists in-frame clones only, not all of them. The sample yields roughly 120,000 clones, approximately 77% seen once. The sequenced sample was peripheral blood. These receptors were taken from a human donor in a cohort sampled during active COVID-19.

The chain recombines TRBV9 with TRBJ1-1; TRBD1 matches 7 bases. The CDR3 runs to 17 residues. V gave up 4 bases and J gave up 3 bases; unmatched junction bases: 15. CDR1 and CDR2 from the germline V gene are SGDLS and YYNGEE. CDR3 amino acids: CASSPEGQGGSYTEAFF. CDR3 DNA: TGTGCCAGCAGCCCCGAGGGTCAGGGGGGTTCGTACACTGAAGCTTTCTTT.

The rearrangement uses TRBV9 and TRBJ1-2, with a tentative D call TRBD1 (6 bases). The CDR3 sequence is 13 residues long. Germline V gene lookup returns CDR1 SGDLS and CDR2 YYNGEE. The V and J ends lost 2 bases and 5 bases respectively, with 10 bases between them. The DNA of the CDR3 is TGTGCCAGCAGCGTGGGGGCCGAGTATGGCTACACCTTC. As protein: CASSVGAEYGYTF.

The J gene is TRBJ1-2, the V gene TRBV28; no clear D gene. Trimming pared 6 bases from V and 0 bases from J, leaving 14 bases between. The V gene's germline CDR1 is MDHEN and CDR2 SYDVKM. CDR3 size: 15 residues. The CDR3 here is CASREVVRANYGYTF. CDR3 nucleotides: TGTGCCAGCAGAGAGGTGGTGAGAGCTAACTATGGCTACACCTTC.

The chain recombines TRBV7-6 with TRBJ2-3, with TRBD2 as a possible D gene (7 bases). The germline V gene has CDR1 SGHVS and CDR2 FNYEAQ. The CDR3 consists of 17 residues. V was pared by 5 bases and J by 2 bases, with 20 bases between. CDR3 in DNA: TGTGCCAGCAGCCCCAGACGTGCGGGGGCCCTCACAGATACGCAGTATTTT. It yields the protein CASSPRRAGALTDTQYF.

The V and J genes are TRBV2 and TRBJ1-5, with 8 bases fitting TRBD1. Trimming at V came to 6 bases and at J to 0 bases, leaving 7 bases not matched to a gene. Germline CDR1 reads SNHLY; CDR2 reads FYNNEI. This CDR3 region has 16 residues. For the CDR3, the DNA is TGTGCCAGCAGACACGACAGGGGATATAGCAATCAGCCCCAGCATTTT. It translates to CASRHDRGYSNQPQHF.